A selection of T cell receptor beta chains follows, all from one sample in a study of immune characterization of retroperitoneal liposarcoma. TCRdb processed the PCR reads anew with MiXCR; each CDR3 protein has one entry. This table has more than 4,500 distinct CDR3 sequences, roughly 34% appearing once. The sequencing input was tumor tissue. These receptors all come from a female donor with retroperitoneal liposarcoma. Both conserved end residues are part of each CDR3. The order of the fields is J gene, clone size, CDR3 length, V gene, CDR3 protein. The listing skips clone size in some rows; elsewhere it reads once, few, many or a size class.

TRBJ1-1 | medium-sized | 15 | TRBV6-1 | CASTEGKIPYTEAFF
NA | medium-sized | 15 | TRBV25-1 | CASSDPGQGAHEQYF
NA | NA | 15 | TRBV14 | CASSQTFSAGYEQYF
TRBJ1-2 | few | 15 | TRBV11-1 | CASSTRTGGLSGYTF
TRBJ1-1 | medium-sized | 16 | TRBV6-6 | CASSYTGQGLNTEAFF
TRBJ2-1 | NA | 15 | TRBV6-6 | CASSPGTSGVNEQFF
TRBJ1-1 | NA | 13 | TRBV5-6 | CASSLPGLIEAFF
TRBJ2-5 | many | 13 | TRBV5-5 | CASSRGTEETQYF
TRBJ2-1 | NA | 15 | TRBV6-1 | CASSSDQGFHNEQFF
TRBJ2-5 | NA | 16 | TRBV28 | CASSFESESTQETQYF
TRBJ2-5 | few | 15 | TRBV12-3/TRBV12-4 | CASRRSGVGQETQYF
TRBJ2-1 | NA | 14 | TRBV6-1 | CASSEASGSDEQFF
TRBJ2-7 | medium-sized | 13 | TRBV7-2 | CASSVGVAYEQYF
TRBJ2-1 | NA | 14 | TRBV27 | CASSQRTAGDEQFF